The 2 T cell receptor beta chains below come from one sample, sequenced in a study of blood T cell repertoires in COVID-19. Repertoires were generated with immunoSEQ multiplex PCR, while TCRdb's copy carries only in-frame clones and drops some. The sample shows approximately 200,000 clones, approximately 80% of them seen only once. The material sequenced was peripheral blood. These receptors were obtained from a woman aged 60-75 years who had recovered from COVID-19.

The chain links TRBV6-5 to TRBJ1-3, with D unclear. V was pared by 3 bases and J by 8 bases, with 5 bases between. The CDR3 sequence is 11 residues long. From germline, CDR1 is MNHEY and CDR2 SVGAGI. The CDR3 here is CASSYLDTIYF. DNA for the CDR3: TGTGCCAGCAGTTATCTAGACACCATATATTTT.

The rearrangement joins TRBV19 to TRBJ1-1; D call uncertain. This CDR3 region has 17 residues. V lost 5 bases and J 4 bases, leaving 23 bases between the germline ends. Germline CDR1 is LNHDA and CDR2 is SQIVND (reference sequence). The CDR3 coding sequence is TGTGCCAGTAGTCGGAGGTACCCAGCGTCCGGTAGCACTGAAGCTTTCTTT. It yields the protein CASSRRYPASGSTEAFF.